What follows are 16 T cell receptor beta chains derived from one specimen sequenced in a study of tumor-infiltrating lymphocytes in primary liver carcinoma. The tissue used was unsorted bulk material of about 19-31 mg. RNA and DNA were co-extracted from it with the AllPrep DNA/RNA mini kit. cDNA specific to TCR beta was made from 500 ng of total RNA, with a constant-region primer employed for priming. Modified slightly, ARM-PCR produced TCR beta libraries over three nested multiplex PCR rounds. Amplification in the first two PCR rounds was performed using TRBV1-TRBV30 forward primers and a C-beta reverse primer for around 10 cycles each. TCRdb redid the calling of the multiplex PCR reads with MiXCR, one entry per CDR3 protein. The sample has over 25,000 distinct CDR3 sequences, about three quarters seen once. The source material was liver tumor tissue from sampling region 3. Subset of the sample: tumor region T3, left-lateral pole. Receptor source: a man between 40 and 49 years old with primary liver carcinoma and hepatitis B virus infection.

The table lists this clonotype with a count of one. At one boundary the junction diverges from the germline segment, which might be a read error. V is TRBV6-6 and J is TRBJ2-2; possibly TRBD1 for D (5 bases). The CDR3 spans 13 residues. The germline V gene encodes CDR1 MNHNY and CDR2 SVGAGI (reference sequence). The CDR3 nucleotides are TGTGTCAGCAGTGCAACGGACACCGTGGAGCTGTTTTTT. Encoded protein: CVSSATDTVELFF.

In its sample, this clonotype was seen once. One end of the junction is discordant with germline, which a read error may explain. The rearrangement uses TRBV12-3 or TRBV12-4 and TRBJ2-7; D is unclear. This CDR3 contains 16 residues. This CDR3 reads CACSLIGSASSYEQYF. As DNA, the CDR3 is TGTGCCTGCAGTTTAATAGGCTCCGCAAGCTCCTACGAGCAGTACTTC.

This clonotype was seen only once. J is TRBJ2-3 and V is TRBV5-4; 10 bases agree with TRBD2. Per germline, CDR1 SGHNT and CDR2 YYREEE (reference sequence). V dropped 9 bases and J dropped 0; count of bases not matched to a gene: 13. The CDR3 has 17 residues. The CDR3 protein is CANIPLLTSGSTDTQYF. CDR3 sequence (DNA): TGTGCCAACATCCCCCTACTGACTAGCGGGAGCACAGATACGCAGTATTTT.

This clonotype was seen only once. One junction end does not reproduce the germline sequence, and a read error may be involved. The J gene is TRBJ1-1, the V gene TRBV14, with a tentative D call TRBD1 (6 bases). This CDR3 spans 16 amino acids. CDR1 is SGHDN, CDR2 FVKESK, per germline. In DNA, the CDR3 is TGTGGCAGCAGCCAAGCTGGCAGGGGAGGGAACACTGAAGCTTTCTTT. It is translated as CGSSQAGRGGNTEAFF.

With respect to this clonotype: Mismatch with germline at one junction end may stem from a read error. The V and J genes are TRBV11-2 and TRBJ2-5; 7 positions agree with TRBD2. There are 16 residues in the CDR3. The germline CDR1 and CDR2 sequences are SGHAT and FQNNGV. For the CDR3, the DNA is TGTACCAGCAACCAAACTCCAGACGGGGGGAAAGAGACCCAGTACTTC. It is translated as CTSNQTPDGGKETQYF.

This rearrangement joins TRBV5-1 to TRBJ2-6, with 7 bases identical to TRBD1. CDR3 size: 16 residues. V lost 5 bases, J lost 14 bases, and 19 bases stayed unmatched. Germline CDR1 is SGHRS and CDR2 is YFSETQ. This CDR3 is CASRWGQNSGASILTF. CDR3 sequence (DNA): TGCGCCAGCAGGTGGGGACAGAACTCTGGGGCCAGCATCCTGACTTTC.

As for this clonotype: A junction end diverges from the germline sequence, so it may reflect a read error. The J gene is TRBJ2-5, the V gene TRBV12-3 or TRBV12-4; perhaps TRBD2 as D (6 bases). CDR3 length equals 13 residues. This chain's CDR3 is CASSLTVGGTQNF. CDR3 DNA sequence: TGTGCTAGCAGTTTAACGGTTGGGGGGACCCAAAACTTC.

Points on this clonotype: Germline and junction disagree at one end, which may indicate a read error. V gene TRBV4-1 combines with J gene TRBJ2-7, with D perhaps assigned TRBD1 or TRBD2 (5 bases each). The CDR3 consists of 14 residues. Germline CDR1 MGHRA, CDR2 YSYEKL. CDR3 bases: TGCACCAGCAGCTTGAGGGACGAGCTCGGAGAGCAGTACTTC. It codes for CTSSLRDELGEQYF.

This clonotype was seen a handful of times. Compared with germline, one end of the junction differs, possibly owing to a read error. The chain joins TRBV6-5 to TRBJ2-7; 8 bases map to TRBD1. The CDR3 covers 14 residues. Germline values: CDR1 MNHEY, CDR2 SVGAGI. CDR3 DNA sequence: TGTGCTAGCAGTACCCGGGACAGGTCCTACGAACAGTACTTC. Encoded protein: CASSTRDRSYEQYF.

This rearrangement joins TRBV5-4 to TRBJ2-7; D may be TRBD1 (6 bases). V lost 8 bases and J 5 bases, leaving 17 bases between the germline ends. From germline, CDR1 is SGHNT and CDR2 YYREEE (reference sequence). This CDR3 has 13 residues. DNA of the CDR3: TGTGCCAGGAGCCAGAGACCAGGGGACGAGCAGTACTTC. Its protein is CARSQRPGDEQYF.

The chain links TRBV10-3 to TRBJ1-5; no definite D call. CDR3 length: 14 residues. Germline V gives CDR1 ENHRY, CDR2 SYGVKD. V shed 11 bases and J shed 5 bases, with 19 bases lying between them. CDR3 sequence: CAVNVYEGDQPQHF. The CDR3 DNA reads as TGTGCCGTCAATGTGTATGAGGGCGATCAGCCCCAGCATTTT.

By sample fraction, this clonotype is large (0.1 to 1%). The J gene is TRBJ2-2, the V gene TRBV4-1; TRBD1 agrees at 10 bases. Germline V lookup: CDR1 MGHRA, CDR2 YSYEKL. CDR3 size: 16 residues. J lost 5 bases, V lost 7 bases, and 10 bases had no gene match. The CDR3 DNA reads TGCGCCAGCAACGATCTGGACAGGGGGTTAACCGGGGAGCTGTTTTTT. Translated: CASNDLDRGLTGELFF.

Comment on this clonotype: Being one base from a much bigger clone, this may be a read error. This chain joins TRBV29-1 and TRBJ2-3, with no clear D. The germline V gene encodes CDR1 SQVTM and CDR2 ANQGSEA. This CDR3 region has 14 residues. CDR3 nucleotides: TGCAGCGTTGAAGAAGGAGTAGGCACAGATTCGCAGTATTTT. Protein: CSVEEGVGTDSQYF.

In the case of this clonotype: One junction end does not reproduce the germline sequence, and a read error may be involved. The rearrangement uses TRBV4-1 and TRBJ1-6; 9 bases line up with TRBD1. The CDR3 loop spans 16 amino acids. Per the germline V gene, CDR1 is MGHRA and CDR2 is YSYEKL. CDR3 DNA sequence: TGCGTCAGCAGCCACCACCCACAGGGGGCGGACTCACCCCTCCACTTT. Residues: CVSSHHPQGADSPLHF.

The V call is TRBV6-5, the J call TRBJ1-5; TRBD1 matches 8 bases. The CDR3 spans 14 residues. The germline V gene has CDR1 MNHEY and CDR2 SVGAGI. The V and J ends lost 6 bases and 12 bases, in that order; junction bases with no gene match: 13. Here the CDR3 DNA reads TGTGCCAGCAGGACAGGGGACTTTAATCAGGACCAGCATTTT. It encodes CASRTGDFNQDQHF.

This clonotype was detected only once. One end of the junction is discordant with germline, which a read error may explain. This chain connects TRBV4-1 to TRBJ1-1, with D possibly matching TRBD1 (5 bases). This CDR3 has 14 amino acids. Germline CDR1 is MGHRA and CDR2 is YSYEKL. Written as DNA, the CDR3 is TGCGCAAGCAGCCAATACCGCGGGGGATTAGAAGCTTTCTTT. Translation: CASSQYRGGLEAFF.